This T cell receptor beta chain was captured by sequencing in a study of cytotoxic CD8 clonotypes in ibrutinib-treated CLL. Background on the study: Productive templates per sample averaged nearly 260,000; productive rearrangements, just under 95,000.

Study outcomes and limitations: A difference in sampling times existed between sustained-remission and progressing patients.

The germline V gene has CDR1 LNHDA and CDR2 SQIVND (reference sequence). This CDR3 spans 13 amino acids. Between the trimmed V and J ends, which lost 2 bases and 3 bases, there was a span of 8 bases. Generated by immunoSEQ multiplex PCR, the TCRdb table keeps only in-frame clones and is missing some. There are 100,000 to 150,000 clones in the sample; roughly 85% occur only once, and around 2.1% lies in the top ten. Notes on this clone: Its antigen is currently unknown.

The chain recombines TRBV19 with TRBJ2-7; no clear D. The TCR sequence derives from a human donor with chronic lymphocytic leukemia. The input for sequencing was PBMCs, taken after 24 months of ibrutinib treatment. The CDR3 sequence: CASSIRERYEQYF. DNA for the CDR3: TGTGCCAGTAGTATAAGGGAACGCTACGAGCAGTACTTC.